This T cell receptor (beta chain) was obtained from a study of T cells in Graves' hyperthyroidism and ophthalmopathy. Clinical symptoms, serum thyroxine and TRAb, thyroid ultrasound and orbital computed tomography were used for the diagnoses. Blood was obtained at the first hyperthyroidism diagnosis, which preceded any ophthalmopathy symptoms. Germline V gene lookup returns CDR1 PRHDT and CDR2 FYEKMQ (reference sequence). The CDR3 is 14 residues long. Trimming removed 3 bases from V and 2 bases from J, with 11 bases in between. The investigators amplified TCR beta CDR3 regions from RNA transcripts. Carried out on the TCR CDR3, a first-round RT-PCR used the HTBI primer set. TCRdb fed the multiplex PCR reads into MiXCR, producing one record per CDR3 protein. The table has a few hundred thousand distinct CDR3 sequences, roughly 14% seen once. This clonotype was counted at least ten times.

This clonotype was sampled from a young man with Graves' hyperthyroidism that later progressed to Graves' ophthalmopathy. The sample consisted of blood. V gene TRBV13 combines with J gene TRBJ2-7; D remains unclear. For the CDR3, the DNA is TGTGCCAGCAGCTTGCTCCAGTCCCCCTACGAGCAGTACTTC. Residues: CASSLLQSPYEQYF. Supplemented by reference TRBV13 and TRBJ2-7, the full variable domain reads AAGVIQSPRHLIKEKRETATLKCYPIPRHDTVYWYQQGPGQDPQFLISFYEKMQSDKGSIPDRFSAQQFSDYHSELNMSSLELGDSALYFCASSLLQSPYEQYFGPGTRLTVT.